The sequence of this TCR beta chain was determined in a study of cytomegalovirus exposure and HLA in healthy donors. PCR used 60 Vbeta primers and 13 Jbeta primers. Authors' processing steps: In a later analysis, the count reached 80 million or so unique TCR beta chains, with approximately 11 million shared. TCRdb keeps only in-frame clones here, not all; method: immunoSEQ multiplex PCR. V, J and clone size are taken as reported in that table, and D and trimming were inferred from the DNA itself. Of 100,000 to 150,000 clones in the sample, 83% are singletons; the top ten hold 1% to 1.5%. Losses at the gene ends were 6 bases for V and 1 base for J; bases not matched to a gene: 13. Germline V gene data show CDR1 as MDHEN and CDR2 as SYDVKM. The CDR3 consists of 18 residues.

The sequence derives from a girl aged 2 to 10 in good health and CMV-seronegative. The chain uses TRBV28 and TRBJ1-5, with 9 bases matching TRBD1. Sequences were obtained from PBMCs. The CDR3 loop is CASRGARDRAGSNQPQHF. CDR3 in DNA: TGTGCCAGCAGGGGAGCTCGGGACAGGGCGGGAAGCAATCAGCCCCAGCATTTT.